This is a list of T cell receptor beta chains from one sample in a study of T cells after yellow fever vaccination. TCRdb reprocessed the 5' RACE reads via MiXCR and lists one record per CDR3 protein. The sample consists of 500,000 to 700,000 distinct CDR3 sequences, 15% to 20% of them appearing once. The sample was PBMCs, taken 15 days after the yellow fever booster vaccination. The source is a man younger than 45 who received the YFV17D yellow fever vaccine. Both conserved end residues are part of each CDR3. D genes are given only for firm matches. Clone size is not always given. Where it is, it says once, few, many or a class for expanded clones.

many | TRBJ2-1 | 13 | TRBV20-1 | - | CSARGLPSNEQFF | TGCAGTGCTAGGGGGCTCCCAAGCAATGAGCAGTTCTTC
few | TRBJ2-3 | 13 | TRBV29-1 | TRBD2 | CSVGGRTTDTQYF | TGCAGCGTTGGCGGGAGGACCACAGATACGCAGTATTTT
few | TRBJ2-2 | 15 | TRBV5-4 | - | CASSYKGHRTGELFF | TGTGCCAGCAGCTACAAAGGGCATCGCACCGGGGAGCTGTTTTTT
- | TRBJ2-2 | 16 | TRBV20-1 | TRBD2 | CSAPREAGGYTGELFF | TGCAGTGCCCCCCGCGAGGCGGGAGGATACACCGGGGAGCTGTTTTTT
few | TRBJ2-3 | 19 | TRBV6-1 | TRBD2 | CASTRRGTSGRAFTDTQYF | TGTGCCAGCACCCGCCGGGGGACTAGCGGGAGGGCCTTCACAGATACGCAGTATTTT
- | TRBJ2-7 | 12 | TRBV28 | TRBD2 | CASTLGAGKQYF | TGTGCCAGCACCCTAGGAGCGGGGAAGCAGTACTTC
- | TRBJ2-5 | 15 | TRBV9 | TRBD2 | CASSVGGSIQETQYF | TGTGCCAGCAGCGTCGGGGGGTCCATCCAAGAGACCCAGTACTTC
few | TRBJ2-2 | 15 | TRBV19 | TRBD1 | CASSTGTGITGELFF | TGTGCCAGTAGTACGGGGACAGGGATCACCGGGGAGCTGTTTTTT
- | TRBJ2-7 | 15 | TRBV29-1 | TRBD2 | CSATRLAGGKYEQYF | TGCAGCGCTACGCGACTAGCGGGAGGAAAGTACGAGCAGTACTTC
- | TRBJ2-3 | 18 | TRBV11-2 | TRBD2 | CASSLPPTSGRGSDTQYF | TGTGCCAGCAGCTTGCCCCCTACTAGCGGGAGGGGGTCAGATACGCAGTATTTT
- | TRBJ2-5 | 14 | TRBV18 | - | CASSPGPTQETQYF | TGTGCCAGCTCACCGGGACCGACCCAAGAGACCCAGTACTTC